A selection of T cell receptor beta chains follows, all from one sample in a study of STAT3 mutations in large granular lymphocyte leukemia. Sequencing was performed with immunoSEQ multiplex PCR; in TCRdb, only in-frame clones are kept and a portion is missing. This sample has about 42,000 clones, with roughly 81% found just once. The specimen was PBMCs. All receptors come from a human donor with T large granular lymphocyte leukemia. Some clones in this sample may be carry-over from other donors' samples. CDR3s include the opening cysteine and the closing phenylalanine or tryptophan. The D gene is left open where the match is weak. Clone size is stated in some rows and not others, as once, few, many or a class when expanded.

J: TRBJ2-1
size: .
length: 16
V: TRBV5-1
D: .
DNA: TGCGCCAGCAGCTTGGCAGAAAGGATTGCCGCGGATGAGCAGTTCTTC
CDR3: CASSLAERIAADEQFF

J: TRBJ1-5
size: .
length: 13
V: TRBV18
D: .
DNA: TGTGCCAGCTCACCGGGGACATCCCAGCCCCAGCATTTT
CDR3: CASSPGTSQPQHF

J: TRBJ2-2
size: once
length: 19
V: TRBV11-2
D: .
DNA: TGTGCCAGCAGCTTAAGAGGTCTGACAGCGCCTTCGAACACCGGGGAGCTGTTTTTT
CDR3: CASSLRGLTAPSNTGELFF

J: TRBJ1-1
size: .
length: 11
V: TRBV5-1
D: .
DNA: TGCGCCAGCAGACTGGGGAGTGAAGCTTTCTTT
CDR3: CASRLGSEAFF

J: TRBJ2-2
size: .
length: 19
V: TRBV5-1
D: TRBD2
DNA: TGCGCCAGCAGCTTGGAACTAGCGGCTATGGGGGGGTCCACCGGGGAGCTGTTTTTT
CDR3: CASSLELAAMGGSTGELFF

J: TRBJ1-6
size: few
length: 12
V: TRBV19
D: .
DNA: TGTGCCAGTAGTATAGCCGGTTCACCCCTCCACTTT
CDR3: CASSIAGSPLHF

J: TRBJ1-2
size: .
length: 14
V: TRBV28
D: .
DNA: TGTGCCAGCAGTTTATTGGCCGACAGCAAAGGCTACACCTTC
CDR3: CASSLLADSKGYTF

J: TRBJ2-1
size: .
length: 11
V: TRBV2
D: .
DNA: TGTGCCAGCAGTGAACAGCGGATCCAGTTCTTC
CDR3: CASSEQRIQFF

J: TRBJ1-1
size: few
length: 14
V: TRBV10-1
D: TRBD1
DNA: TGCGCCAGCAAGGACAGGGGGCGGAACACTGAAGCTTTCTTT
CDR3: CASKDRGRNTEAFF

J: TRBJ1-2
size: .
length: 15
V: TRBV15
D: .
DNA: TGTGCCACCAGCAGAGATATGGGGGCGCGGTATGGCTACACCTTC
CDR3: CATSRDMGARYGYTF

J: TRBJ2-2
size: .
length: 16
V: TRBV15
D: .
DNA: TGTGCCACCAGCAGAGATTTCGGCTCACCCCGGGGGGAGCTGTTTTTT
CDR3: CATSRDFGSPRGELFF

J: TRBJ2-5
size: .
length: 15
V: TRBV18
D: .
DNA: TGTGCCAGCTCAACCCCGACGGGGCTCCAAGAGACCCAGTACTTC
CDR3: CASSTPTGLQETQYF

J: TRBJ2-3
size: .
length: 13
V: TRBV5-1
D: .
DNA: TGCGCCAGCAGCCCCGGTTCGGTAGATACGCAGTATTTT
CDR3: CASSPGSVDTQYF

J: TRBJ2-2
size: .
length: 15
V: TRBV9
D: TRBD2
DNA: TGTGCCAGCAGCGTAGTAGGACGCGGGGGCGGGGAGCTGTTTTTT
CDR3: CASSVVGRGGGELFF

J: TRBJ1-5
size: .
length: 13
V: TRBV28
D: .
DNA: TGTGCCAGCAGGGGGGGGCTTGGTCAGCCCCAGCATTTT
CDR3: CASRGGLGQPQHF

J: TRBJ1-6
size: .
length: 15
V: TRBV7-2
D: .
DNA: TGTGCCAGCAGCTTAGGAGGGACCTATAATTCACCCCTCCACTTT
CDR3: CASSLGGTYNSPLHF

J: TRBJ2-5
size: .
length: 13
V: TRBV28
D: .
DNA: TGTGCCAGCAGTTTGGGCAGGGTCGAGACCCAGTACTTC
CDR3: CASSLGRVETQYF

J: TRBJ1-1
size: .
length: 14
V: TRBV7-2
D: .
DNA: TGTGCCAGCAGCCCAGAGGGGGTTAGCACTGAAGCTTTCTTT
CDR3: CASSPEGVSTEAFF

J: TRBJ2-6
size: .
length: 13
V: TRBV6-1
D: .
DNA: TGTGCCAGCAGTGATCTTGATCCCAACGTCCTGACTTTC
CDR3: CASSDLDPNVLTF

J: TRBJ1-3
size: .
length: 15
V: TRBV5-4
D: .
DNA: TGTGCCAGCAGCTTGGAAGGGAGTCGTGGAAACACCATATATTTT
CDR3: CASSLEGSRGNTIYF

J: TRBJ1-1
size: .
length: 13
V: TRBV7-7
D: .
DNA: TGTGCTAGCAGCTTTCGCCCGAACACTGAAGCTTTCTTT
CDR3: CASSFRPNTEAFF

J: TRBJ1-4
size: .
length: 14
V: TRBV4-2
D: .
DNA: TGTGCCAGCAGCCAGGCACCCTCTAATGAAAAACTGTTTTTT
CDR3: CASSQAPSNEKLFF

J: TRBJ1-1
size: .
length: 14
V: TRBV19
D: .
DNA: TGTGCCAGTAGTATTGATACCCGAGGCACTGAAGCTTTCTTT
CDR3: CASSIDTRGTEAFF

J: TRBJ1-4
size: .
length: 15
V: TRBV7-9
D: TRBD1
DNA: TGTGCCAGCAGCCGGGGACAGACAACTAATGAAAAACTGTTTTTT
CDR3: CASSRGQTTNEKLFF

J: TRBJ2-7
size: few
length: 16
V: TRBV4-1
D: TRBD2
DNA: TGCGCCAGCAGCCAAGACCCTAGCGGGGGGCTCTACGAGCAGTACTTC
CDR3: CASSQDPSGGLYEQYF

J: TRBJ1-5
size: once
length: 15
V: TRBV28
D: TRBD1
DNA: TGTGCCAGCAGTTTACCGACAGGGGGCAATCAGCCCCAGCATTTT
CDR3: CASSLPTGGNQPQHF

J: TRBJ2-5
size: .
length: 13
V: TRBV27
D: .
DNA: TGTGCCAGCAGTTTAGGGACGAAAGAGACCCAGTACTTC
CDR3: CASSLGTKETQYF

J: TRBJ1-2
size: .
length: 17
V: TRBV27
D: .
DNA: TGTGCCAGCAGGCCCAGCCGCGGGGGGCAACATAACTATGGCTACACCTTC
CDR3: CASRPSRGGQHNYGYTF

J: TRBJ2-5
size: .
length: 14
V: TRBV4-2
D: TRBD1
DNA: TGTGCCAGCAGCGCTACAGGGGGCCAAGAGACCCAGTACTTC
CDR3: CASSATGGQETQYF

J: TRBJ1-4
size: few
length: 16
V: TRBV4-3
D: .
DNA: TGCGCCAGCAGCCAAGGGGGGGGCATATCTAATGAAAAACTGTTTTTT
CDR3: CASSQGGGISNEKLFF

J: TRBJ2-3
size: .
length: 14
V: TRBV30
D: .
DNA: TGTGCCTGGAGCGCAGAAGGTATCCCAGATACGCAGTATTTT
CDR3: CAWSAEGIPDTQYF

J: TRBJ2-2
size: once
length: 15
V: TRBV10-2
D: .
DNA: TGCGCCAGCAGTGAAAGGATCCCCCATATCGGGGAGCTGTTTTTT
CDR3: CASSERIPHIGELFF

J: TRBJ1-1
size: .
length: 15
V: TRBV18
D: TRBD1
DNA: TGTGCCAGCTCGCGCCGACAGGGAGGGGACACTGAAGCTTTCTTT
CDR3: CASSRRQGGDTEAFF

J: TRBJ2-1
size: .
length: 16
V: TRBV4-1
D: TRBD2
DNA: TGCGCCAGCAGCCAAGAGTCGGCTAGCGGGGGGCTTGAGCAGTTCTTC
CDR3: CASSQESASGGLEQFF

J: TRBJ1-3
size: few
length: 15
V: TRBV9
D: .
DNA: TGTGCCAGCAGCGAACAGGGTCACTCTGGAAACACCATATATTTT
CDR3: CASSEQGHSGNTIYF

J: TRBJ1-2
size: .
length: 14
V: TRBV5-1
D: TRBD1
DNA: TGCGCCAGCAGCTCTGGACAGGGCGGCTATGGCTACACCTTC
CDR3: CASSSGQGGYGYTF

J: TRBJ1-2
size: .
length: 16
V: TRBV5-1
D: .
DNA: TGCGCCAGCAGCCGCGCCGAAGCCCAGGAGAACTATGGCTACACCTTC
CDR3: CASSRAEAQENYGYTF

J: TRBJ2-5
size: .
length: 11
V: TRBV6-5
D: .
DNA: TGTGCCAGCAGTTACTCGGGGACCCAGTACTTC
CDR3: CASSYSGTQYF

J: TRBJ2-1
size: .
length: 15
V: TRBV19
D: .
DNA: TGTGCCAGTAGTATACTATCCTCCTCCTACAATGAGCAGTTCTTC
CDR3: CASSILSSSYNEQFF

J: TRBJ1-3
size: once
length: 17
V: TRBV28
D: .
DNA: TGTGCCAGCAGTTTATGGGGGGGCTTGAGCTCTGGAAACACCATATATTTT
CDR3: CASSLWGGLSSGNTIYF

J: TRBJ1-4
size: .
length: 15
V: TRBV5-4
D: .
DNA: TGTGCCAGCAGCTTGGGTGGGGTGGTGGCTGAAAAACTGTTTTTT
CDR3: CASSLGGVVAEKLFF

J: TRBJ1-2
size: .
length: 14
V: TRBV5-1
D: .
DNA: TGCGCCAGCAGCCCCCAAAGGGCCCCGCGGGGCTACACCTTC
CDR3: CASSPQRAPRGYTF

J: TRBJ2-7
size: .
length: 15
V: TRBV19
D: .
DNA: TGTGCCAGTAGTATAGGACAGTCGAGCTCCTACGAGCAGTACTTC
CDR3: CASSIGQSSSYEQYF

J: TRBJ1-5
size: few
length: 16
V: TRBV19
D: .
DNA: TGTGCCAGTAGTATAATCGGTGAGGGCGGCAATCAGCCCCAGCATTTT
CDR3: CASSIIGEGGNQPQHF

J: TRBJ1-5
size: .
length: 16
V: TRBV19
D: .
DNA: TGTGCCAGTACCCGGCGACACGGAAATAGCAATCAGCCCCAGCATTTT
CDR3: CASTRRHGNSNQPQHF

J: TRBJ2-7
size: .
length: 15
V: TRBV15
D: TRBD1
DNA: TGTGCCACCAGCCCTGGGACAGGGGGTGTTCGCGAGCAGTACTTC
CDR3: CATSPGTGGVREQYF

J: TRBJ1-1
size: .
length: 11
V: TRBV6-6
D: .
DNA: TGTGCCAGCAAGTTCGGCACTGAAGCTTTCTTT
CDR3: CASKFGTEAFF

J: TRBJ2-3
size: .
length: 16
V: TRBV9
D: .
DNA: TGTGCCAGCAGCGGGCCTAGGATAGGGGTTGCAGATACGCAGTATTTT
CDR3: CASSGPRIGVADTQYF

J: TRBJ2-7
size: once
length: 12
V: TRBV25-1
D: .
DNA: TGTGCCAGCAGAAGGCCTGGGTACCAGCAGTACTTC
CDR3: CASRRPGYQQYF

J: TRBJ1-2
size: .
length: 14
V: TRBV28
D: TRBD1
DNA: TGTGCCAGCAGTCCCGACAGGGCCTACTATGGCTACACCTTC
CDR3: CASSPDRAYYGYTF

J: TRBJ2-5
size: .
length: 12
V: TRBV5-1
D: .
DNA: TGCGCCAGCAGCTCGCCGAAAGAGACCCAGTACTTC
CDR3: CASSSPKETQYF

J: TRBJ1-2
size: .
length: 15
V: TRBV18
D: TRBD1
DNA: TGTGCCAGCTCACCCGGAACAGGGGAGTGGAATGGCTACACCTTC
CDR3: CASSPGTGEWNGYTF

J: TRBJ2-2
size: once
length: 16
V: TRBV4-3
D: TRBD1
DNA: TGCGCCAGCAGCCAGAGGACAGGCGCGAACACCGGGGAGCTGTTTTTT
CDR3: CASSQRTGANTGELFF